This T cell receptor beta chain came from a study of T cell clonality in common variable immunodeficiency. Findings and limits, study-wide: Common variable immunodeficiency TCR beta sequences reportedly had fewer deletions and N-nucleotide insertions.

TCRdb's table, derived via immunoSEQ multiplex PCR, lists solely in-frame clones and lacks some. This sample carries 35,000 to 50,000 clones and no singletons, and roughly 2.9% goes to the top ten. Trimming took off 4 bases at V and 7 bases at J, with 6 bases between the two ends. Germline lookup yields CDR1 SGHNT and CDR2 YYREEE (reference sequence). The CDR3 loop spans 11 amino acids. This clone came up a few times. What it binds is unknown. Read sequence stops 3 residues before the CDR3 end, and the germline J gene provides the missing end. Both groups were predominantly of Caucasian heritage. Each donor provided about 5 to 9 ml of heparinized whole blood.

This clonotype was sampled from a person aged 18 to 70 in good health. The J gene is TRBJ2-1, the V gene TRBV5-4; D uncertain. Specimen: peripheral blood mononuclear cells. CDR3 bases read: TGTGCCAGCAGCCCAGGTAATGAG. Its protein product is CASSPGNE. Given in full, the CDR3 is CASSPGNEQFF.